The rows below give T cell receptor beta chains drawn from one sample of a study of T cells in Graves' hyperthyroidism and ophthalmopathy. TCRdb itself ran the multiplex PCR reads through MiXCR, one entry per CDR3 protein. The table has 380,000 or so distinct CDR3 sequences, roughly 12% seen once; the top ten hold roughly 20%. Sequenced: blood. These receptors came from a man aged 25 to 40 with Graves' hyperthyroidism that later progressed to Graves' ophthalmopathy. The CDR3 runs from the conserved cysteine through the conserved F or W. D genes are given only for firm matches. The size of a clone is reported for some rows only, either as once, few or many, or as a class for expanded clones.

>TRBV2|NA|TRBJ2-2|NA
CASSEPLWGGELFF
TGTGCCAGCAGTGAACCCCTGTGGGGCGGGGAGCTGTTTTTT
>TRBV4-1|many|TRBJ1-4|TRBD1
CASSQRTGGSNEKLFF
TGCGCCAGCAGCCAGAGGACAGGGGGCTCTAATGAAAAACTGTTTTTT
>TRBV14|many|TRBJ1-1|TRBD1
CASSTTGGDTEAFF
TGTGCCAGCAGCACTACAGGGGGAGACACTGAAGCTTTCTTT
>TRBV30|few|TRBJ2-1|NA
CAWSVGLIEQFF
TGTGCCTGGAGTGTAGGGTTGATTGAGCAGTTCTTC
>TRBV20-1|many|TRBJ2-3|NA
CSAIWGSTDTQYF
TGCAGTGCTATTTGGGGGAGCACAGATACGCAGTATTTT
>TRBV20-1|few|TRBJ1-2|NA
CSARHRAIYGYTF
TGCAGTGCTAGGCACAGGGCCATCTATGGCTACACCTTC
>TRBV10-3|few|TRBJ2-5|NA
CAISVTQETQYF
TGTGCCATCAGTGTAACACAAGAGACCCAGTACTTC
>TRBV7-7|many|TRBJ2-3|NA
CASSLWADTDTQYF
TGTGCTAGCAGCTTATGGGCGGACACAGATACGCAGTATTTT
>TRBV6-5|few|TRBJ2-7|NA
CASSYRDNSYGQYF
TGTGCCAGCAGTTACCGGGACAACTCCTACGGGCAGTACTTC
>TRBV2|many|TRBJ2-3|TRBD1
CASSEPPQGMTDTQYF
TGTGCCAGCAGTGAGCCTCCACAGGGGATGACAGATACGCAGTATTTT
>TRBV7-2|many|TRBJ1-2|NA
CASRQDGNYGYTF
TGTGCCAGCAGACAGGACGGAAACTATGGCTACACCTTC
>TRBV7-9|NA|TRBJ1-2|TRBD1
CASSLGWTGKDYGYTF
TGTGCCAGCAGCTTAGGGTGGACAGGGAAGGACTATGGCTACACCTTC
>TRBV29-1|many|TRBJ2-7|TRBD2
CSVRGRLAGRSYEQYF
TGCAGCGTTAGAGGGAGGCTAGCGGGGCGCTCCTACGAGCAGTACTTC
>TRBV10-3|many|TRBJ1-4|NA
CAISEQHDEKLFF
TGTGCCATCAGTGAACAGCACGATGAAAAACTGTTTTTT